Listed below are T cell receptor beta chains from one sample, sequenced in a study of human T cells and chemical hapten exposure. TCRdb independently ran MiXCR on the RACE reads; one entry per CDR3 protein. The sample shows around 99,000 distinct CDR3 sequences, over 10% of them seen only once. The source was whole blood, collected in connection with sensitization to the hapten diphenylcyclopropenone (DPC). The receptor set was obtained from a woman in her thirties or forties with alopecia areata. Some clones in this sample may be carry-over from other donors' samples. Each CDR3 is given without its conserved first and last residue. A D gene is named only where the DNA matches it firmly.

j_call v_call d_call cdr3_aa
TRBJ1-2 TRBV2 . ASSATGPYGYT
TRBJ1-5 TRBV6-1 . ASSEGVVNQPQH
TRBJ2-1 TRBV7-3 . ASSLTSGGGQF
TRBJ2-7 TRBV6-5 . ASSAGGDRGNEQY
TRBJ2-7 TRBV27 . ASIVECEQY
TRBJ1-2 TRBV7-2 . ASSLNAGVYGYT
TRBJ2-1 TRBV4-3 . ASSQVLENYNEQF
TRBJ2-3 TRBV6-5 . ASRSRPNRASTDTQY
TRBJ2-3 TRBV27 TRBD1 ASSRKPTGEDTQY
TRBJ2-3 TRBV6-6 TRBD1 ASSTRTGSPVDTQY
TRBJ2-7 TRBV9 TRBD2 ASSVGLAAYEQY
TRBJ2-3 TRBV3-1 . ASSQEDLDGTSTDTQY
TRBJ2-1 TRBV29-1 TRBD2 SVDAGELYNEQF
TRBJ2-1 TRBV7-2 TRBD2 ASSFTSGPYNEQF
TRBJ2-5 TRBV6-2/TRBV6-3 TRBD1 ASSSLPGQGGETQY
TRBJ2-7 TRBV7-9 . ASSLGGGSSYEQY
TRBJ2-1 TRBV4-3 . ASSRITGHEQF
TRBJ1-4 TRBV20-1 TRBD1 SARTGRQEKLF
TRBJ2-4 TRBV7-8 . ASSADTGRNIQY
TRBJ2-1 TRBV28 TRBD2 ASRTEASGSSYNEQF
TRBJ1-2 TRBV11-2 TRBD1 ASSYRTGARGYT
TRBJ2-5 TRBV28 TRBD1 ASSFPTGGVETQY
TRBJ2-2 TRBV20-1 TRBD2 SVPHPTSAGTNTGELF
TRBJ2-7 TRBV20-1 . SARNPHEGLYEQY
TRBJ2-1 TRBV18 TRBD2 ASSPMILSGLAKRDNEQF
TRBJ2-7 TRBV6-5 TRBD2 ASTKAGTSGSYEQY
TRBJ2-7 TRBV28 . ASSLASEQY
TRBJ1-1 TRBV10-3 . AISGGTPNTEAF
TRBJ2-1 TRBV6-2/TRBV6-3 TRBD2 ASSYGREMNEQF
TRBJ2-4 TRBV20-1 TRBD2 SAISGRATNIQY
TRBJ2-2 TRBV28 . ASSQFGAGELF
TRBJ2-7 TRBV4-1 . ASSQDRRPSAYEQY
TRBJ2-1 TRBV6-6 . ASSYQTSYNEQF